This note documents a single T cell receptor beta chain sequence. Its antigen is unknown. Template material for amplifying TCR beta CDR3 regions consisted of RNA transcripts. First-round RT-PCR with HTBI primers amplified the TCR CDR3 region. TCRdb reprocessed the multiplex PCR reads via MiXCR and lists one record per CDR3 protein. The sample consists of about 280,000 distinct CDR3 sequences, 25% to 30% of them appearing once. These data come from a study of T cells in Graves' hyperthyroidism and ophthalmopathy. Study outcomes and limitations: The majority of expanded thyroid clonotypes above 0.001 also appeared in blood.

The germline V gene encodes CDR1 DFQATT and CDR2 SNEGSKA (reference sequence). CDR3 length: 12 residues. V was clipped by 1 base and J by 5 bases, with 8 bases between them. The authors took PBMCs from roughly 9.7 ml fresh peripheral blood. Sequenced input: blood. The chain is built from TRBV20-1 and TRBJ2-5; D not certain. The origin of this receptor is a man between 35 and 55 years old with Graves' hyperthyroidism that later progressed to Graves' ophthalmopathy. CDR3 sequence reads: CSARVSLETQYF. CDR3 coding DNA: TGCAGTGCTAGAGTTTCTCTGGAGACCCAGTACTTC.